This T cell receptor beta chain is drawn from a study of T cells in localized non-small cell lung cancer (dated by TCRdb to between 2020 and 2021). The study in broad terms: The study analyzed T cell repertoires of around 250 early-stage NSCLC patients, comparing tumors and uninvolved tumor-adjacent lungs. The cohort was made up of approximately 250 treatment-naive NSCLC patients whose localized lung tumors had been resected. Of the NSCLC patients, 129 were male and 107 were female, and the mean age was approximately 66 years. Findings and caveats that apply to the study as a whole: A median of about 53 of the top 100 tumor clones were detected in paired uninvolved adjacent lung, and around 27 of these tumor clones were also found among the top 100 clones of the paired uninvolved adjacent lung. Because multi-region tumor sequencing was not done, intratumor heterogeneity could not be ruled out. Because of the exploratory design, TCR variables were selected using unadjusted p-values without false-discovery rate correction. Higher T cell density in blood was associated with longer overall survival, whereas higher clonality in adjacent lung was associated with shorter survival. Uninvolved tumor-adjacent lung showed the highest T cell clonality, higher than tumor, which suggests more focused antigenic responses in the uninvolved tumor-adjacent lung.

Looking up the germline V gene (reference sequence) yields CDR1 LNHDA and CDR2 SQIVND. Trimming removed 1 base from V and 5 bases from J, leaving 11 bases between the germline ends. The CDR3 contains 15 residues, cysteine and phenylalanine counted. The kept DNA is CDR3 alone, 45 bases in frame from the first base. At diagnosis, tumor, uninvolved tumor-adjacent lung and peripheral blood were collected and then preserved as a mix of FFPE and fresh-frozen material. For TCR repertoire profiling, blood samples were analyzed as peripheral blood mononuclear cells. Regarding this clone: Its antigen is still unknown. Base qualities are not provided; no much larger clone lies one nucleotide away.

The immunoSEQ Assay was used to sequence TCR beta CDR3 regions from DNA. In the original analysis: To compute T cell density, TCR beta template counts were normalized to usable DNA, which was estimated by amplifying housekeeping genes. Richness was estimated using the preseqR package, with extrapolation to 400,000 templates for PBMC samples and to 120,000 templates for tissue samples. Clonality was taken to be one minus Pielou's evenness. Tissue-enriched TCRs were identified through differential abundance testing performed on productive amino-acid clonotypes, with a minimum total count of 5 and an alpha of 0.1. The Jaccard Index and the Morisita Overlap Index were used to measure repertoire overlap between compartments. GLIPH clustered TCR beta CDR3s with public tetramer-defined viral CDR3s; viral motifs required at least three viral sequences plus V-gene enrichment. Imported from immuneACCESS, the table was reduced by TCRdb to in-frame sequences with V and J called. These copies leave out some clones; in studies compared against another copy, an unresolved V gene accounts for under half, and the cause of the remainder is not known. V and J calls and clone size are given by that table; D and trimming were obtained from the DNA. A total of 53,000 or so clones appear in this sample, 80% to 95% of them only once. Of the sample, 15% to 20% falls within the top ten clones.

Material: peripheral blood, obtained before any cancer treatment. The source is a man aged 40 to 75 with stage I lung adenocarcinoma. The chain joins TRBV19 to TRBJ1-4; a tentative D match to TRBD1 spans 5 bases. The CDR3 protein: CASSIVSWGNEKLFF. The DNA reads as follows: TGTGCCAGTAGTATAGTTTCGTGGGGGAATGAAAAACTGTTTTTT.